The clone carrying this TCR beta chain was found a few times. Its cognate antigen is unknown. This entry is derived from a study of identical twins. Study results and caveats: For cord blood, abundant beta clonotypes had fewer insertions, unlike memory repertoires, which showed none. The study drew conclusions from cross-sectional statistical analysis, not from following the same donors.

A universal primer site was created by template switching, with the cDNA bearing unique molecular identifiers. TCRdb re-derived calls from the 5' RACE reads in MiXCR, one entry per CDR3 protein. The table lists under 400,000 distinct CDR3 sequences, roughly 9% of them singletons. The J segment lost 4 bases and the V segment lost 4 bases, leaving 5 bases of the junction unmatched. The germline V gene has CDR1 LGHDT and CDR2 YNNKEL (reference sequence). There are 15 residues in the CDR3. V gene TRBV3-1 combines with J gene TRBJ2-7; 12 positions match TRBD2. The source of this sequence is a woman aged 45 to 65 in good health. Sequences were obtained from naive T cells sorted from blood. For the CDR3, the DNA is TGTGCCAGCAGCCGGAAGACTAGCGGGAGATACGAGCAGTACTTC. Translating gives CASSRKTSGRYEQYF.